This T cell receptor (beta chain) was recovered during a study of cytomegalovirus exposure and HLA in healthy donors. CDR1 is LNHDA and CDR2 is SQIVND in the germline V gene (reference sequence). The CDR3 extends over 16 amino acids. V was clipped by 7 bases and J by 7 bases; unmatched bases: 13. PCR primers comprised 60 Vbeta and 13 Jbeta primers. Profiled with immunoSEQ multiplex PCR; TCRdb holds only in-frame clones, not every one. There are roughly 160,000 clones in the sample; roughly 79% occur only once, and over 11% lies in the top ten. To note about this clone: What it binds is unknown.

Whole-study findings and limits: Presence/absence analyses assumed roughly uniform sequencing depth across donors. Among immune exposure information, only CMV serostatus was available.

The chain recombines TRBV19 with TRBJ1-6; 7 bases are a match to TRBD1. The receptor was isolated from a man between 45 and 60 years old in good health and CMV-seropositive. Sequencing was done on a sample of PBMCs. The CDR3 bases are TGTGCCAGTACTAATGGACAGGCCTTACTAAATTCACCCCTCCACTTT. The encoded protein is CASTNGQALLNSPLHF.